This is a list of T cell receptor beta chains from one sample in a study. TCRdb called the 5' RACE reads again in MiXCR, with one record for every CDR3 protein. Of some 54,000 distinct CDR3 sequences in the sample, over 15% are singletons; the top ten hold over 2%. Input material: naive CD4+ T cells sorted from blood. These receptors were obtained from a female donor with breast cancer. Each CDR3 is given with its conserved first and last residue. The D gene is left open where the match is weak. Size tells how often a clone was seen (once, few, many) or the class of an expanded clone, and some rows leave it out.

TRBV11-2	few	TRBJ2-3	TRBD2	CASSLEGTSQYF	TGTGCCAGCAGCTTAGAAGGGACTAGTCAGTATTTT
TRBV2	many	TRBJ2-2	.	CASSVRRGTGELFF	TGTGCCAGCAGTGTTAGGAGAGGGACCGGGGAGCTGTTTTTT
TRBV4-1	few	TRBJ1-5	.	CASSPSGGQPQHF	TGCGCCAGCAGCCCTAGTGGAGGTCAGCCCCAGCATTTT
TRBV20-1	few	TRBJ2-3	TRBD2	CSASYAGGADTQYF	TGCAGTGCTAGTTATGCGGGAGGCGCAGATACGCAGTATTTT
TRBV24-1	.	TRBJ2-1	TRBD2	CATSGRTSGNYEQFF	TGTGCCACCAGTGGACGGACTAGCGGGAACTATGAGCAGTTCTTC
TRBV20-1	.	TRBJ2-3	.	CSRRGVSTDTQYF	TGCAGTAGAAGGGGAGTCAGCACAGATACGCAGTATTTT
TRBV4-2	few	TRBJ2-2	TRBD2	CASSQELAGGSGELFF	TGTGCCAGCAGCCAAGAACTAGCGGGAGGTAGCGGGGAGCTGTTTTTT
TRBV11-1	few	TRBJ2-3	TRBD2	CASSTHGTGGPDTQYF	TGTGCCAGCAGCACCCACGGGACGGGAGGCCCAGATACGCAGTATTTT
TRBV7-7	.	TRBJ1-6	.	CASSFGTKNSPLHF	TGTGCCAGCAGCTTCGGGACAAAGAACTCACCCCTCCACTTT
TRBV6-5	once	TRBJ1-2	TRBD1	CASKAYRQGDYGYTF	TGTGCCAGCAAAGCCTATAGACAGGGTGACTATGGCTACACCTTC
TRBV28	.	TRBJ1-3	TRBD1	CASSKGRGQFLKPGNTIYF	TGTGCCAGCAGTAAGGGGAGGGGACAGTTTCTCAAACCTGGAAACACCATATATTTT
TRBV20-1	few	TRBJ1-6	.	CSARAGTQGTPLHF	TGCAGTGCTAGAGCGGGCACCCAAGGGACACCCCTCCACTTT
TRBV5-1	.	TRBJ1-4	TRBD1	CASSLGQGIEKLFF	TGCGCCAGCAGCTTGGGACAGGGGATTGAAAAACTGTTTTTT
TRBV5-1	many	TRBJ2-7	.	CASSARTDSYEQYF	TGCGCCAGCAGCGCGCGGACCGACTCCTACGAGCAGTACTTC
TRBV7-2	few	TRBJ1-1	.	CASSLSPTTEAFF	TGTGCCAGCAGCTTATCCCCAACCACTGAAGCTTTCTTT
TRBV3-1	.	TRBJ2-3	TRBD1	CASKGQVTDTQYF	TGTGCCAGCAAGGGACAGGTCACAGATACGCAGTATTTT
TRBV9	.	TRBJ1-2	TRBD1	CASSPWDSRAYGYTF	TGTGCCAGCAGCCCCTGGGACAGCCGCGCATATGGCTACACCTTC
TRBV12-3/TRBV12-4	.	TRBJ2-3	.	CASSSDDSTGTDTQYF	TGTGCCAGCAGTTCCGACGACAGCACGGGGACAGATACGCAGTATTTT
TRBV13	few	TRBJ2-1	.	CASSLAWTEVNEQFF	TGTGCCAGCAGCTTGGCTTGGACGGAGGTCAATGAGCAGTTCTTC
TRBV29-1	few	TRBJ1-2	.	CSVESMGSSYDYGYTF	TGCAGCGTTGAATCTATGGGATCGAGCTACGACTATGGCTACACCTTC
TRBV14	.	TRBJ2-2	.	CASSHSLYSTGTGELFF	TGTGCCAGCAGCCATAGCCTGTACTCCACTGGGACCGGGGAGCTGTTTTTT
TRBV5-1	.	TRBJ2-7	TRBD1	CASSLAMGTGAYEQYF	TGCGCCAGCAGCTTGGCCATGGGGACAGGTGCCTACGAGCAGTACTTC
TRBV6-5	few	TRBJ2-7	.	CASKRGHSPYEQYF	TGTGCCAGCAAGAGAGGACATTCCCCCTACGAGCAGTACTTC
TRBV7-2	many	TRBJ2-3	.	CASSQGTDTQYF	TGTGCCAGCAGCCAGGGGACAGATACGCAGTATTTT